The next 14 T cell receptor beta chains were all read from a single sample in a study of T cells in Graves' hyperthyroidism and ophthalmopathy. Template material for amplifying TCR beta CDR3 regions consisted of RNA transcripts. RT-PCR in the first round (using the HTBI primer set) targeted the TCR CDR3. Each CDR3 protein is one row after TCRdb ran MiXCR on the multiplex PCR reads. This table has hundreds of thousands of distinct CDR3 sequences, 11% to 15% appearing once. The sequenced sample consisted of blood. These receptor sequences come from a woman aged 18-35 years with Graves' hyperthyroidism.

The CDR3 DNA reads as TGTGCCAGCAGTTCTCGCGGGAGGGGAGGCACAGATACGCAGTATTTT. This sequence encodes CASSSRGRGGTDTQYF. J is TRBJ2-3 and V is TRBV28; 9 nucleotides line up with TRBD2. The CDR3 consists of 16 residues. The germline V gene has CDR1 MDHEN and CDR2 SYDVKM. The V segment lost 4 bases and the J segment 1 base; nucleotides outside the gene matches: 6.

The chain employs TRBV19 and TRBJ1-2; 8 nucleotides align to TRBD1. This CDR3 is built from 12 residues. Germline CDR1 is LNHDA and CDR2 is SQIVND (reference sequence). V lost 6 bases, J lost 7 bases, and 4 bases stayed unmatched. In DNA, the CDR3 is TGTGCCAGTAGACCCGGGACAGGTGGCTACACCTTC. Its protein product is CASRPGTGGYTF.

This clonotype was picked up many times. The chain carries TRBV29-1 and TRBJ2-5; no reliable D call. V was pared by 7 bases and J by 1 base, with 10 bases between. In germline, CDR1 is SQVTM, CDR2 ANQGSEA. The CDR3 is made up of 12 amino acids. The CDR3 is CSGSRFQETQYF. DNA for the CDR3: TGCAGCGGTAGTAGGTTCCAAGAGACCCAGTACTTC.

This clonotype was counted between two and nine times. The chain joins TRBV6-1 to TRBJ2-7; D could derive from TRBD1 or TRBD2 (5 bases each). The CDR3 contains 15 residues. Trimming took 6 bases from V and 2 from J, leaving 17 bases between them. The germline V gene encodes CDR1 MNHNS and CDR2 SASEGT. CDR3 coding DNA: TGTGCCAGCAGCTCCCTCGGACTGGACACCTACGAGCAGTACTTC. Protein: CASSSLGLDTYEQYF.

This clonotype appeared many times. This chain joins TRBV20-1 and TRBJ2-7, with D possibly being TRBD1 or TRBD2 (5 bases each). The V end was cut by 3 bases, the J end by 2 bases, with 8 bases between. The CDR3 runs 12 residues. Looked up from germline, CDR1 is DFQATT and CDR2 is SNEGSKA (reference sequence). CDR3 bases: TGCAGTGCTAGGGGGACGGCCTACGAGCAGTACTTC. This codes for CSARGTAYEQYF.

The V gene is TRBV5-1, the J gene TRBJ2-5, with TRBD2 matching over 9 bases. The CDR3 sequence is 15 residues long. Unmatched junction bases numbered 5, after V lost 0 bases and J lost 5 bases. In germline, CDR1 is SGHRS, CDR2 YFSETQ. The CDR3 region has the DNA TGCGCCAGCAGCTTGGATCCTAGCGGGGCGGAGACCCAGTACTTC. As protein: CASSLDPSGAETQYF. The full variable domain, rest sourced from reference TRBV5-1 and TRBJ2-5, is KAGVTQTPRYLIKTRGQQVTLSCSPISGHRSVSWYQQTPGQGLQFLFEYFSETQRNKGNFPGRFSGRQFSNSRSEMNVSTLELGDSALYLCASSLDPSGAETQYFGPGTRLLVL.

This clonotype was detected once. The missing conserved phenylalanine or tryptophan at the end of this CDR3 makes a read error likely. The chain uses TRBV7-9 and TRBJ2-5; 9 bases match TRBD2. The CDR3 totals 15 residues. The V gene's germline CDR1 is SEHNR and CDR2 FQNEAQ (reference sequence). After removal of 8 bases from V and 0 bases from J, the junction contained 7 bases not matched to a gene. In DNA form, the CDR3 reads TGTGCCAGCTGGGAGCGGGAGGACTACCAAGAGACCCAGTACCTC. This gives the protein CASWEREDYQETQYL.

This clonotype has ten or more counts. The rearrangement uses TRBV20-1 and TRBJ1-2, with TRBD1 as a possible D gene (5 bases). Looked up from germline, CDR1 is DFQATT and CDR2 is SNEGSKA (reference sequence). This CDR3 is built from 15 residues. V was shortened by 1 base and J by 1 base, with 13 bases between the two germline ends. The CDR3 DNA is TGCAGTGCTAGAGGGTGGGACGGAAATAACTATGGCTACACCTTC. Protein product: CSARGWDGNNYGYTF.

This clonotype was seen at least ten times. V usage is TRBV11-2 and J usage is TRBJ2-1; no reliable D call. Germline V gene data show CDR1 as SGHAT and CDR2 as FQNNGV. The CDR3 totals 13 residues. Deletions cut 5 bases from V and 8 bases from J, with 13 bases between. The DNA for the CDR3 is TGTGCCAGCAGCATCCTACCGAATGATGAGCAGTTCTTC. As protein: CASSILPNDEQFF.

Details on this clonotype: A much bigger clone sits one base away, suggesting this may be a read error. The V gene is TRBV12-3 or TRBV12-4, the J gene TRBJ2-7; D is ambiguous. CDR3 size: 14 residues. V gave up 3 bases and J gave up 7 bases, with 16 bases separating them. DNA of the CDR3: TGTGCCAGCAGTTTGACGGGCCCTATCAATGAGCAGTACTTC. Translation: CASSLTGPINEQYF.

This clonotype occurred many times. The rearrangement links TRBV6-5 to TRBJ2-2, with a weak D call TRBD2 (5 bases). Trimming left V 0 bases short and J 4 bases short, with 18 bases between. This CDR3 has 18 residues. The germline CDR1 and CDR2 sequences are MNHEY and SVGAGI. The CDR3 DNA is TGTGCCAGCAGTTACTCGACACTAGTGGGCCACAGCACCGGGGAGCTGTTTTTT. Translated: CASSYSTLVGHSTGELFF.

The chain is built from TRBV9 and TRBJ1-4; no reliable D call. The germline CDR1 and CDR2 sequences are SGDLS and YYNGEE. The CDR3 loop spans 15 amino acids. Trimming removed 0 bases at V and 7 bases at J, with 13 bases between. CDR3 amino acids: CASSVGKRFGEKLFF. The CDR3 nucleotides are TGTGCCAGCAGCGTAGGGAAACGGTTCGGTGAAAAACTGTTTTTT. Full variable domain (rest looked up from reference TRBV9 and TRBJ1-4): DSGVTQTPKHLITATGQRVTLRCSPRSGDLSVYWYQQSLDQGLQFLIQYYNGEERAKGNILERFSAQQFPDLHSELNLSSLELGDSALYFCASSVGKRFGEKLFFGSGTQLSVL.

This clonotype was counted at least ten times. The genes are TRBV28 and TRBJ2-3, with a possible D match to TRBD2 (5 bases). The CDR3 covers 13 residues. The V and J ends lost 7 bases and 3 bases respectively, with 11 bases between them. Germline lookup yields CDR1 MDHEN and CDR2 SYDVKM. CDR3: CASKKRLTDTQYF. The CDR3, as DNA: TGTGCCAGCAAGAAGCGGTTGACAGATACGCAGTATTTT.

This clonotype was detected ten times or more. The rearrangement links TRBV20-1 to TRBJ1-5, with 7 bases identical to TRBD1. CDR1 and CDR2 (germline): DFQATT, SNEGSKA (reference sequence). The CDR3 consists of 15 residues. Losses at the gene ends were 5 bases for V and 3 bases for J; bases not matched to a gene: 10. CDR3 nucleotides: TGCAGTGCTGCCGCGGGACAGCCATTCAATCAGCCCCAGCATTTT. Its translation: CSAAAGQPFNQPQHF.